This TCR beta chain was recovered during a study of lung T cells in sarcoidosis with Löfgren's syndrome. Regarding the study as a whole: The most expanded V genes in Löfgren's patients were reportedly TRAV12-1 and TRBV2.

TCRdb re-called the reads through MiXCR, storing one row per CDR3 protein. The sample yields approximately 20,000 distinct CDR3 sequences, roughly a fifth seen once. There are a few counts of this clonotype. Its cognate antigen is unknown. The CDR3 contains 15 residues. CDR1 and CDR2 (germline): KGHSH, LQKENI. The V gene lost 4 bases and the J gene lost 0 bases, with 9 bases spanning the gap. The chain joins TRBV18 to TRBJ1-4; D might be TRBD1 (5 bases). The receptor's source is a human donor with sarcoidosis (Löfgren's syndrome or another form), or a control subject (not recorded which). Sequencing was done on a sample of CD4+ T cells from bronchoalveolar lavage. The DNA of the CDR3 is TGTGCCAGCTCACGAGGACAAGCAACTAATGAAAAACTGTTTTTT. Amino acids: CASSRGQATNEKLFF.